This TCR beta chain was documented in a study of blood T cells in healthy people across ages (dated by TCRdb to about 2015). As for the study more broadly: In model experiments, template switching captured about one uniquely barcoded TCR beta cDNA molecule for every two T cells. Using deep sequencing normalized with unique cDNA molecular identifiers, the study measured how TCR beta repertoire diversity changes with age. The donors were split into four age groups: young (average about 16 years), middle-aged (nearly 40), aged (approximately 60) and long-lived (over 80). For two donors (one aged 18 to 29 and one aged 80 or older), the study analyzed two additional independent replicas of 1 million unique cDNA reads from the same blood draw. Overall study outcomes, separate from this receptor: Observed TCR beta diversity per million T cells fell roughly linearly with age, and a significant reduction was already apparent by age around 40. A strong correlation was found between observed TCR beta diversity and the percentage of naive T cells measured by flow cytometry. Compared with the aged group, the long-lived group had more naive CD4+ T cells, fewer expanded clones and increased TCR diversity, a pattern suggesting age selection. Because profiling used bulk unsorted PBMCs, naive and antigen-experienced compartments could not be compared conclusively. Estimates of total diversity based on one million sequenced T cells were considered lower bounds and underestimates. Donor CMV infection status was unknown, potentially confounding age-related changes in expanded clonotypes.

To prepare the library, 5' RACE was applied. The instrument given in TCRdb is Illumina HiSeq 2500. A second PCR of about 6 to 11 cycles was performed with a sample-barcoded 5' primer and a J-beta primer mix. A template-switch 5' adaptor carrying 12 random nucleotides introduced a unique molecular identifier onto each TCR beta cDNA molecule. Each sample yielded at least 2.5 million CDR3-containing paired-end reads. First-strand cDNA synthesis was performed from all RNA using the Mint cDNA synthesis kit, with priming by a TRBC-specific oligonucleotide. Following uracil-DNA glycosylase treatment, all cDNA underwent a first 18-cycle PCR with the universal primers M1SS and BC2_uni_R. In the authors' own workflow: For normalization, 1 million high-quality reads, each with a distinct molecular identifier, were randomly selected from each sample. Reads with shared molecular identifiers were discarded instead of being binned into consensus sequences. MiTCR, with a Q25 quality threshold and the strictest error-elimination algorithm, was used for CDR3 identification, clonotype clustering and error correction. Lower-bound total TCR beta diversity was estimated with a nonparametric unseen species model using Euler transformation. Through fastp at Q25 and MiXCR, TCRdb rebuilt clones from the public reads, retaining in-frame beta chains. Duplicate CDR3 protein sequences are folded into a single record with the most common DNA and genes. The V and J calls and clone size come from TCRdb's table, not from the authors' own analysis. This sample has roughly 1,100,000 distinct CDR3 sequences in its table, and about 25% of those were observed once. The ten largest clones take up approximately 0.75% of the sample.

CDR1 and CDR2 are drawn from the germline V gene (reference sequence): DFQATT, SNEGSKA. The CDR3 spans 14 residues, from the cysteine through the phenylalanine. Solely the CDR3 DNA is kept, with 42 bases framed from the first base. The V and J ends are trimmed by 4 bases and 5 bases, leaving 17 bases between them. A few counts support this clonotype. Its antigen is currently not known. Base qualities are not at hand, and no much larger clone is one base apart. Systemically healthy Caucasian individuals from Russia, 39 in total and aged 6 to 90 years, were included as donors. Ten milliliters of peripheral blood were drawn from each donor into EDTA-treated Vacutainer tubes. Ficoll-Paque density-gradient centrifugation was used to isolate PBMCs, with at least 6 million per sample. Total RNA was extracted from PBMCs with Trizol reagent, with at least 6 micrograms obtained per sample. For every donor, flow cytometry on a PBMC aliquot measured the percentage of naive CD45RAhigh/CD27high T cells.

The same sample was also studied in work on T cells of mothers and their children. As that second paper reports: Nine systemically healthy Caucasian individuals, comprising three mothers and their six children, were included as donors. cDNA synthesis consumed the entire amount of extracted RNA, loaded at about 1.6 ug RNA in each 15 ul reaction. In the second PCR, the M1S primer introduced both the sample barcodes and 2-4 random nucleotides. Over 8 million TCR beta CDR3 reads came from each mother, compared with about 3.2 million reads from each child. Thymic selection similarly shapes TCR recombination output in related and unrelated pairs, with minor effect from inherited differences. Related mother-child pairs always showed normalized repertoire overlap that was slightly higher than in unrelated mother-child pairs, though the difference was never significant. No persistent microchimeric T cell clones were detected, at a sensitivity of approximately 100 clones per million clonotypes. The study used deep NGS to compare TCR beta repertoires of mothers and children, seeking features distinguishing related mother-child pairs from unrelated individuals. On average, the children were 11 +/- 4 years old, while the mothers were about 37 +/- 4 years old. After adapter ligation was performed with NEBNext reagents, the libraries were sequenced on an Illumina HiSeq 2000 with 100+100 nt paired-end reads. Mother and child libraries were prepared a month apart and sequenced in separate runs to prevent cross-contamination. For each donor, somewhere between about 450,000 and 2,000,000 distinct TCR beta clonotypes were identified. Naive TCR beta clonotypes were estimated from low-frequency clonotypes matched to each donor's FACS-determined naive share, without sorting.

The chain links TRBV20-1 with TRBJ1-2, with the D gene not confidently named. Sequences were obtained from blood. This sequence originates from a girl aged 2-10 years in good health. Read as DNA, the sequence is TGCAGTGCTACGTCGCGGGGTCTTTCTTATGGCTACACCTTC. The encoded protein is CSATSRGLSYGYTF.